The TCR beta chain under discussion was sequenced for a study of blood T cell repertoires in COVID-19. The germline V gene encodes CDR1 SGHTA and CDR2 FQGNSA. V was shortened by 5 bases and J by 11 bases, with 22 bases between the two germline ends. The CDR3 has 15 residues. This table comes from immunoSEQ multiplex PCR, and its TCRdb copy is limited to in-frame clones, with some not included. The sample holds approximately 99,000 clones, 88% seen once. The source of this sequence is a man between 50 and 59 years old with COVID-19, enrolled during active disease. This chain joins TRBV7-2 and TRBJ1-3; D remains unclear. Sequenced: peripheral blood. The CDR3 spells CASSPGGGQESSIYF. The CDR3, as DNA: TGTGCCAGCAGCCCAGGAGGCGGGCAGGAATCCTCCATATATTTT.